These 11 T cell receptor beta chains came from one sample sequenced in a study of T cells after yellow fever vaccination (dated by TCRdb to the late 2010s). The treatment or condition label, as the study defines it: live attenuated yellow fever vaccine strain. Preparation of the library involved 5' RACE. Instrument on record: Illumina HiSeq 2500. TCRdb redid the processing of the public reads, applying fastp at Q25 and MiXCR, and retained in-frame beta chains. Under each unique CDR3 protein, matching rows form one entry showing the most common genes and DNA. The sample profile shows roughly 27,000 distinct CDR3 sequences; about 5% of them were found once. About two fifths of the sample belongs to the ten largest clones. The source was CD8+ T cells sorted from PBMCs, collected 10 days after the yellow fever booster vaccination. The receptors were gathered from a man in his thirties or forties who received the YFV17D yellow fever vaccine.

At least ten counts were recorded for this clonotype. V usage is TRBV3-1 and J usage is TRBJ2-7; 7 bases are a match to TRBD1. V lost 6 bases, J lost 7 bases, and 12 bases stayed unmatched. There are 14 residues in the CDR3. CDR1 and CDR2 (germline): LGHDT, YNNKEL (reference sequence). The CDR3 coding sequence is TGTGCCAGCAGAGAGGACAGGATATCAGGGGAGCAGTACTTC. Its protein is CASREDRISGEQYF.

There are many counts of this clonotype. The chain combines TRBV28 with TRBJ2-3; D is perhaps TRBD1 or TRBD2 (5 bases each). Between the trimmed V and J ends, which lost 11 bases and 1 base, there was a span of 13 bases. From germline, CDR1 is MDHEN and CDR2 SYDVKM. This CDR3 contains 13 residues. The CDR3 loop is CAWGPLRTDTQYF. DNA for the CDR3: TGTGCCTGGGGACCGTTACGCACAGATACGCAGTATTTT.

This clonotype was seen repeatedly, ten times or more. J is TRBJ2-5 and V is TRBV25-1; D not certain. Germline CDR1 and CDR2: MGHDK and SYGVNS. This CDR3 has 10 residues. V was clipped by 10 bases and J by 5 bases, with 8 bases between them. The CDR3: CATSAETQYF. In DNA, the CDR3 is TGTGCCACTTCAGCGGAGACCCAGTACTTC.

This clonotype appeared many times. The CDR3 here is CASSQDSGGEQFF. CDR3 DNA: TGCGCCAGCAGCCAAGACTCTGGGGGCGAGCAGTTCTTC. The chain is built from TRBV4-3 and TRBJ2-1, with a weak D call TRBD1 (6 bases). Germline V gene lookup returns CDR1 LGHNA and CDR2 YSLEER. The CDR3 loop spans 13 amino acids. V was cut by 0 bases and J by 10 bases, with 10 bases left in between.

This clonotype has a count of ten or more. This rearrangement joins TRBV20-1 to TRBJ1-2; D unresolved. Germline values: CDR1 DFQATT, CDR2 SNEGSKA (reference sequence). Trimming took off 0 bases at V and 4 bases at J, with 12 bases between the two ends. This CDR3 region has 14 residues. The CDR3 region has the DNA TGCAGTGCTAGAGATCTAGCCTTGGGCTATGGCTACACCTTC. This sequence encodes CSARDLALGYGYTF.

This clonotype was recorded at least ten times. The chain uses TRBV7-8 and TRBJ2-4; possible D gene TRBD2, 5 bases. The germline gives CDR1 SGHVS, CDR2 FQNEAQ. The CDR3 has 15 amino acids. V lost 5 bases, J lost 8 bases, and 19 bases lay in between. In DNA, the CDR3 is TGTGCCAGCAGCGAGTTAGTGGGAGAGAGGGACATTCAGTACTTC. It is translated as CASSELVGERDIQYF.

This clonotype has at least ten counts. The rearrangement uses TRBV28 and TRBJ2-7, with D hard to call. The CDR3 sequence is 11 residues long. Trimming shortened V by 5 bases and J by 6 bases, and 8 bases separated the two germline ends. Germline V gives CDR1 MDHEN, CDR2 SYDVKM. CDR3 region: CASSPDTEQYF. The CDR3, as DNA: TGTGCCAGCAGTCCCGACACCGAGCAGTACTTC. Looking up the rest from reference TRBV28 and TRBJ2-7 gives the full variable domain: DVKVTQSSRYLVKRTGEKVFLECVQDMDHENMFWYRQDPGLGLRLIYFSYDVKMKEKGDIPEGYSVSREKKERFSLILESASTNQTSMYLCASSPDTEQYFGPGTRLTVT.

This clonotype was counted many times. The rearrangement uses TRBV24-1 and TRBJ2-1, with 13 bases lining up with TRBD2. Trimming removed 5 bases from V and 0 bases from J; junction bases left unmatched: 6. Germline V lookup: CDR1 KGHDR, CDR2 SFDVKD. The CDR3 sequence is 18 residues long. The DNA for the CDR3 is TGTGCCACCAGTGCGGGACTAGCGGGGCCGAGCTCCTACAATGAGCAGTTCTTC. Its protein product is CATSAGLAGPSSYNEQFF.

The sample holds many counts of this clonotype. The rearrangement links TRBV7-9 to TRBJ2-7; TRBD2 matches 10 bases. CDR3 length: 17 amino acids. The V segment lost 1 base and the J segment 0 bases; nucleotides outside the gene matches: 6. From germline, CDR1 is SEHNR and CDR2 FQNEAQ (reference sequence). CDR3 DNA: TGTGCCAGCAGCTTAGGGTCTAGCGGGAGATACTCCTACGAGCAGTACTTC. Translation: CASSLGSSGRYSYEQYF.

This clonotype was detected many times. V is TRBV7-9 and J is TRBJ2-1, with TRBD2 identical over 13 bases. From germline, CDR1 is SEHNR and CDR2 FQNEAQ (reference sequence). The V segment lost 1 base and the J segment 12 bases; nucleotides outside the gene matches: 9. This CDR3 region has 16 residues. In nucleotides, the CDR3 is TGTGCCAGCAGCTTAGGAGCCCCACTAGCGGGAGGGGTGCAGTTCTTC. Protein product: CASSLGAPLAGGVQFF. Complete variable domain (other parts from reference TRBV7-9 and TRBJ2-1): DTGVSQNPRHKITKRGQNVTFRCDPISEHNRLYWYRQTLGQGPEFLTYFQNEAQLEKSRLLSDRFSAERPKGSFSTLEIQRTEQGDSAMYLCASSLGAPLAGGVQFFGPGTRLTVL.

At least ten counts were recorded for this clonotype. V gene TRBV7-6 combines with J gene TRBJ2-1; 10 bases fit TRBD2. V lost 5 bases, J lost 8 bases, and 12 bases stayed unmatched. The CDR3 has 16 amino acids. Germline CDR1 SGHVS, CDR2 FNYEAQ. The CDR3 sequence: CASSPRSSGSVYEQFF. The CDR3 region has the DNA TGTGCCAGCAGCCCGCGGTCTAGCGGGAGCGTCTATGAGCAGTTCTTC.